This T cell receptor beta chain was documented in a study of tissue T cells after allogeneic stem cell transplantation. Study observations and caveats: Some tissue clones might be persisting host cells; their alloreactivity or antigen specificity was not determined.

Time point reported: mouse harvest day 7 after allogeneic transplant. Mouse grafts combined 10^7 T-cell-depleted bone marrow cells with 10^6 splenic CD5+ T cells. This clone was observed a few times. Antigen: not known. Germline and genes here are mouse. Sequenced by immunoSEQ multiplex PCR; TCRdb stores in-frame clones only, minus some. The profile covers about 8,300 clones, with under 55% appearing a single time and 7% to 8% taken by the ten largest. The sequenced material came from gut tissue. The sequence came from a female BALB/c mouse given C57BL/6 T cells with graft-versus-host disease after an allogeneic hematopoietic cell transplant.

The CDR3 loop reads CSSSPWGGNYAEQFF. The CDR3 DNA, read in part, is TGCTCCAGCAGTCCCTGGGGGGGTAACTATGCTGAGCAGTTC. V and J are TRBV23 and TRBJ2-1; TRBD2, the table's D call, was not compared with the DNA. Read sequence stops 1 residue before the CDR3 end, and the germline J gene provides the missing end. The CDR3 runs to 15 residues. Germline CDR1 is KGHTA and CDR2 is FQNQQP.